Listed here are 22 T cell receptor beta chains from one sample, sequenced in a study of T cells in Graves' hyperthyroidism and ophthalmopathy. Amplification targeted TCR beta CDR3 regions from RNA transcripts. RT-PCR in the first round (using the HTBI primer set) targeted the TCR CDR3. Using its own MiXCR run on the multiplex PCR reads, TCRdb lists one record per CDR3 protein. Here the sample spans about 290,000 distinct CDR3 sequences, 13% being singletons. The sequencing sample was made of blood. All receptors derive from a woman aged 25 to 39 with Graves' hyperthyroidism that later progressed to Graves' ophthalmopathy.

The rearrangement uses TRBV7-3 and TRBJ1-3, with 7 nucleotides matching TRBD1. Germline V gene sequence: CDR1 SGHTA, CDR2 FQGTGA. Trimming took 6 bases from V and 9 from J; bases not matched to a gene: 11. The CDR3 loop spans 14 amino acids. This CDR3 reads CASRPGTALSTIYF. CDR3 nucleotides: TGTGCCAGCAGGCCGGGGACAGCGCTAAGCACCATATATTTT.

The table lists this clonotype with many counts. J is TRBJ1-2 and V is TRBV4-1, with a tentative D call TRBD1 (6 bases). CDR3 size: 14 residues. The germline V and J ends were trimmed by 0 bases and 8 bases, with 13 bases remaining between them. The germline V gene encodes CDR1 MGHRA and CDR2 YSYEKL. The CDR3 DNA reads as TGCGCCAGCAGCCAAGAATGGTCAGGGGACGGCTACACCTTC. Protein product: CASSQEWSGDGYTF.

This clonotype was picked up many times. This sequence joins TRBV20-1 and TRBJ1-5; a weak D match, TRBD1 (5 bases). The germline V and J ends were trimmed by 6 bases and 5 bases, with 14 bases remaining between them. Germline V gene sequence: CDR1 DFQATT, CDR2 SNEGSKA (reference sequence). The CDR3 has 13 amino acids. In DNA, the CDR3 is TGCAGTGCCCAGGGTTCGTGGGATCAGCCCCAGCATTTT. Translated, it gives CSAQGSWDQPQHF.

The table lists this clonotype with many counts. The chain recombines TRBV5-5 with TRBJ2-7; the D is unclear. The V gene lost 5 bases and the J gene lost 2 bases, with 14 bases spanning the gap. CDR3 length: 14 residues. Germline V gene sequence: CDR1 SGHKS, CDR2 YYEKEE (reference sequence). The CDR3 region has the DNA TGTGCCAGCAGAGCATCCGGGCCGCCCTACGAGCAGTACTTC. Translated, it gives CASRASGPPYEQYF.

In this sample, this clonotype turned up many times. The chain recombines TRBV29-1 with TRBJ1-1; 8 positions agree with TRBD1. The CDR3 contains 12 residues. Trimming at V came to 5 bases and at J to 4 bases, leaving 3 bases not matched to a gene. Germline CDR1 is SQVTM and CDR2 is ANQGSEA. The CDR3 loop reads CSVFTGGTEAFF. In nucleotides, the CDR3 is TGCAGCGTTTTTACAGGGGGCACTGAAGCTTTCTTT.

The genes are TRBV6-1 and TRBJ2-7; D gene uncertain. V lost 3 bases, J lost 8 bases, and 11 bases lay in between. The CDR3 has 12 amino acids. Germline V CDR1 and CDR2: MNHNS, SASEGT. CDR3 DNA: TGTGCCAGCAGTGAGTACGAAGTGAAGCAGTACTTC. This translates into CASSEYEVKQYF.

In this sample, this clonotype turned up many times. The CDR3 DNA sequence: TGTGCCAGCAGCTCGGGGGAGGGCAGGGGGCTCGTCTATGGCTACACCTTC. It is translated as CASSSGEGRGLVYGYTF. The chain has TRBV11-3 and TRBJ1-2, with 8 nucleotides matching TRBD1. Unmatched junction bases numbered 14, after V lost 4 bases and J lost 4 bases. CDR1 SGHNT and CDR2 YENEEA come from the germline V gene. CDR3 length: 17 residues.

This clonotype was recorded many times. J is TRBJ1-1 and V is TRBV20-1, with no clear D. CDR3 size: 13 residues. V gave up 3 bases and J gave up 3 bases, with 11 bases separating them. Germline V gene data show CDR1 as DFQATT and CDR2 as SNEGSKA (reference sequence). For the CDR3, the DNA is TGCAGTGCTAGCAAGGGAGGTGACACTGAAGCTTTCTTT. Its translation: CSASKGGDTEAFF.

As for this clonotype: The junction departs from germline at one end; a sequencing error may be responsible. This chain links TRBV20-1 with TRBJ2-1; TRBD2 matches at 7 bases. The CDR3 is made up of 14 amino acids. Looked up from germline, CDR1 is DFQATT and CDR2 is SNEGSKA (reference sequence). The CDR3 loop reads CSASQAGRLYLKLF. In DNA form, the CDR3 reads TGCAGTGCTAGTCAAGCGGGAAGGCTTTATCTCAAGCTCTTC.

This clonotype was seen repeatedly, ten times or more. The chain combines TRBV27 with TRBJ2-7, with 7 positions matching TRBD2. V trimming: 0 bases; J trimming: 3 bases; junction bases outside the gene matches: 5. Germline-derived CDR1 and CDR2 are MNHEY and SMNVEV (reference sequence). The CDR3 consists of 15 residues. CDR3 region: CASSLSLGGFYEQYF. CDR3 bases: TGTGCCAGCAGTTTATCGCTGGGGGGGTTCTACGAGCAGTACTTC.

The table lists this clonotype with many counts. This chain's CDR3 is CASSPHSNQPQHF. CDR3 nucleotides: TGTGCCAGCTCACCTCATAGCAATCAGCCCCAGCATTTT. The chain couples TRBV18 to TRBJ1-5, with no clear D. Trimming took off 3 bases at V and 0 bases at J, with 3 bases between the two ends. The CDR3 contains 13 residues. The germline V gene has CDR1 KGHSH and CDR2 LQKENI.

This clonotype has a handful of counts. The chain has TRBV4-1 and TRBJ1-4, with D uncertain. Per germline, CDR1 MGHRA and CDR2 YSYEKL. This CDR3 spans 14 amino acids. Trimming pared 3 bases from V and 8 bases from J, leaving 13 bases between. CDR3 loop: CASSQGLGYEKLFF. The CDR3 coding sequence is TGCGCCAGCAGCCAGGGCCTGGGCTACGAAAAACTGTTTTTT.

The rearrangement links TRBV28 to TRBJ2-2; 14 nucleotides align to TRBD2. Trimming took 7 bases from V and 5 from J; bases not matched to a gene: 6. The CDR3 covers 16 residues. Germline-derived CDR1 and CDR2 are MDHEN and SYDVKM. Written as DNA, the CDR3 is TGTGCCAGCACCCCGGGACTAGCGGGAGTTACCGGGGAGCTGTTTTTT. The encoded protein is CASTPGLAGVTGELFF.

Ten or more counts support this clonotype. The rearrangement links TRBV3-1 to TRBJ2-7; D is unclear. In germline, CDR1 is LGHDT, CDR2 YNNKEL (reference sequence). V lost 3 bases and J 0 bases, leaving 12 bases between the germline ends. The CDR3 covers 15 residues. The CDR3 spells CASSQSPGSSYEQYF. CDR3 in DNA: TGTGCCAGCAGCCAGTCACCAGGAAGCTCCTACGAGCAGTACTTC.

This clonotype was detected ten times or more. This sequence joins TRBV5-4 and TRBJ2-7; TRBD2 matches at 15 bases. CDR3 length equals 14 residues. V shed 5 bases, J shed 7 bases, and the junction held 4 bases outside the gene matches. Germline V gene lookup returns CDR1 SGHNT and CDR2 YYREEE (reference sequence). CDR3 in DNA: TGTGCCAGCAGAGAAGGACTAGCGGGAGGGGAGCAGTACTTC. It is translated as CASREGLAGGEQYF.

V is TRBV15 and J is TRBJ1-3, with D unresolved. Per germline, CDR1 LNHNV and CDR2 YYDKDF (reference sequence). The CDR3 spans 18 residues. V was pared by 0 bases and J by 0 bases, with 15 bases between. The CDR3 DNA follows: TGTGCCACCAGCAGAGATTTTGGGAGACTGGGCTCTGGAAACACCATATATTTT. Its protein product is CATSRDFGRLGSGNTIYF.

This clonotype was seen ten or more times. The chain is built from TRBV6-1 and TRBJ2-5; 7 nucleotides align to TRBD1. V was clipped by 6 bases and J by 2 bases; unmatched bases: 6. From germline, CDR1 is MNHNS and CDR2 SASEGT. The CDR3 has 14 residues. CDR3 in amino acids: CASRAGTAQETQYF. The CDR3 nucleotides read TGTGCCAGCAGAGCCGGGACAGCTCAAGAGACCCAGTACTTC.

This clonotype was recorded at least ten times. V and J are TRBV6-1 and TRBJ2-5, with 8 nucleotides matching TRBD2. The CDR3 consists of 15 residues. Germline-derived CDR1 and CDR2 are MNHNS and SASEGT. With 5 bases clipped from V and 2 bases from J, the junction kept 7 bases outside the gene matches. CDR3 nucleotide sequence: TGTGCCAGCAGTTACAGCGGGAGTTTACAAGAGACCCAGTACTTC. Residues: CASSYSGSLQETQYF.

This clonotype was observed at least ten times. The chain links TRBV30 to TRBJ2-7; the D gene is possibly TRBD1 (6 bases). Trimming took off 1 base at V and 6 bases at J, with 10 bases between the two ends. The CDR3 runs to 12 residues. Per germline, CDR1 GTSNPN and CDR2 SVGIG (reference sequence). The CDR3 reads CAWSDTGSEQYF. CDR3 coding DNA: TGTGCCTGGAGTGATACAGGGAGCGAGCAGTACTTC.

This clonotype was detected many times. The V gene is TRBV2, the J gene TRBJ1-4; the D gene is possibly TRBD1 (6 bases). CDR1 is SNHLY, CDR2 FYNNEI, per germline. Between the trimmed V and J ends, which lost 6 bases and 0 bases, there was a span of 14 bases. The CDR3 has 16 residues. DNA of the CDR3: TGTGCCAGCAGGGCTACAGGGCTTGCAACTAATGAAAAACTGTTTTTT. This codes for CASRATGLATNEKLFF.

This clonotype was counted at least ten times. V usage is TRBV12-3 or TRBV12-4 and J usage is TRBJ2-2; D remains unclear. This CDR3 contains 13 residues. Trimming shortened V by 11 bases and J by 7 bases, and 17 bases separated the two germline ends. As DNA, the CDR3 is TGTGCCGGTTCCTCGGTTGTTGACGGGGAGCTGTTTTTT. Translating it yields CAGSSVVDGELFF.

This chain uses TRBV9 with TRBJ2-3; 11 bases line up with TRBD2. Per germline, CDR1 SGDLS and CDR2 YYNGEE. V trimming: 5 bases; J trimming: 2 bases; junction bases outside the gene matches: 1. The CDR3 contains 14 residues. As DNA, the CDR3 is TGTGCCAGCAGGGGACTAGCGGACACAGATACGCAGTATTTT. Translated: CASRGLADTDTQYF.